This TCR beta chain was sequenced during a study of a mutant IDH1 vaccine in newly diagnosed glioma. As to time point: week 5, during vaccination. Doses of 300 ug of mutant IDH1 20-mer peptide were given with topical imiquimod. The donors' diagnosis was new WHO grade 3 or 4 astrocytoma that was IDH1-mutant and ATRX-lost. Trimming stripped 4 bases from V and 1 base from J, with 8 bases between. CDR3 length: 13 amino acids. Germline V gene data show CDR1 as SNHLY and CDR2 as FYNNEI. TCRdb keeps only in-frame clones here, not all; method: immunoSEQ multiplex PCR. The sample includes around 78,000 clones, about 91% of them seen just once. About this clone itself: As yet, its antigen is unknown.

The sample consisted of PBMCs, taken from a glioma patient whose treatment included an IDH1 peptide vaccine. The V and J genes are TRBV2 and TRBJ2-7, with D uncertain. This sequence originates from a woman aged 50 to 60 with glioma. The CDR3 reads CASSGTESYEQYF. The CDR3 coding sequence is TGTGCCAGCAGTGGCACAGAATCCTACGAGCAGTACTTC.